This T cell receptor beta chain comes out of a study of beta chain features in type 1 diabetes. Looking at the study overall: Cell yields, age and gender were similar between patients and healthy donors.

As every portion of the isolated RNA was reverse transcribed, the sequencing read expressed TCRB transcripts. Profiled with immunoSEQ multiplex PCR; TCRdb holds only in-frame clones, not every one. The sample has approximately 600,000 clones; about an eighth are singletons. Findings and limits, study-wide: Naive, central memory and Treg TCRB repertoires seemed to resemble each other more closely in patients than they did in healthy donors. TCRB CDR3 length was moderately but significantly reduced in all four CD4+ subsets of Type 1 diabetes patients.

Regarding this clone: Its antigen is still unknown.

Trimming removed 3 bases from V and 6 bases from J, with 3 bases in between. The CDR3 runs 11 residues. The germline CDR1 and CDR2 sequences are SNHLY and FYNNEI. This chain joins TRBV2 and TRBJ2-1; D is undetermined. The specimen sequenced was naive CD4+ T cells from blood. The clonotype originates from a man aged 25 to 40 with type 1 diabetes. The CDR3 is CASSEVNEQFF. The CDR3 DNA is TGTGCCAGCAGTGAGGTCAATGAGCAGTTCTTC. The full variable domain, with the rest looked up from reference TRBV2 and TRBJ2-1, is EPEVTQTPSHQVTQMGQEVILRCVPISNHLYFYWYRQILGQKVEFLVSFYNNEISEKSEIFDDQFSVERPDGSNFTLKIRSTKLEDSAMYFCASSEVNEQFFGPGTRLTVL.